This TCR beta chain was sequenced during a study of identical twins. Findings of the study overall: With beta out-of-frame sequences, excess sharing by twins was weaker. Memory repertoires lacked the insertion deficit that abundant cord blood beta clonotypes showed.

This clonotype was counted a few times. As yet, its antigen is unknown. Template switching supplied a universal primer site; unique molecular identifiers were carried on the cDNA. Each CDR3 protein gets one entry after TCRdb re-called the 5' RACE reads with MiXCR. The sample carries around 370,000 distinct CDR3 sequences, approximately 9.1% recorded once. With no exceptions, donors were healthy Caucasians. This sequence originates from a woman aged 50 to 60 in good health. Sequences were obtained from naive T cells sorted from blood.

CDR3 coding DNA: TGTGCCAGCTCACCACCGGGTCCCAGGGAACTCTACAATGAGCAGTTCTTC. It encodes CASSPPGPRELYNEQFF. The V call is TRBV18, the J call TRBJ2-1; D is perhaps TRBD1 (5 bases). The V end was cut by 0 bases, the J end by 3 bases, with 15 bases between. Per germline, CDR1 KGHSH and CDR2 LQKENI. There are 17 residues in the CDR3.